Listed below are T cell receptor beta chains from one sample, sequenced in a study of tumor and adjacent non-tumor tissue in lung cancer. TCRdb reprocessed the multiplex PCR reads with MiXCR, giving one entry per CDR3 protein. In the table there are fewer than 100,000 distinct CDR3 sequences, 80% to 90% of which are singletons. The specimen was distant non-tumor lung tissue. The source of these receptors is a man in his sixties with non-small cell lung cancer. CDR3s include the opening cysteine and the closing phenylalanine or tryptophan. A D gene is named only where the DNA matches it firmly. Size is omitted from some rows. Given values are once, few, many or a class for expanded clones.

J: TRBJ1-2
D: NA
V: TRBV11-3
size: NA
DNA: TGTGCCAGCAGCCCAGATAGGGAATATGGCTTCACCTTC
CDR3: CASSPDREYGFTF

J: TRBJ2-6
D: TRBD1
V: TRBV11-2
size: NA
DNA: TGTGTCAGCAGCTTAGTTCCAGAGGACAGGCCCTCTGGGGCCAACGTCCTGACATTC
CDR3: CVSSLVPEDRPSGANVLTF

J: TRBJ1-1
D: NA
V: TRBV6-2/TRBV6-3
size: NA
DNA: TGTGCCAGCAGTTACCTCTACGCGACCACTGAAGCTTTCTTT
CDR3: CASSYLYATTEAFF

J: TRBJ2-4
D: TRBD2
V: TRBV11-1
size: NA
DNA: TGTGTCAGCAGCCAGACTAGCGGGAGGGCCAAAAACATTCAGGACTTC
CDR3: CVSSQTSGRAKNIQDF

J: TRBJ1-1
D: NA
V: TRBV10-1
size: NA
DNA: TGCACCAGCAGTGAGTCCATGAACACTGAAGATTTCTTT
CDR3: CTSSESMNTEDFF

J: TRBJ2-7
D: NA
V: TRBV29-1
size: once
DNA: TGCAGCGTTGCACAGGAGACCCACGAGCAGTACTTC
CDR3: CSVAQETHEQYF

J: TRBJ1-1
D: NA
V: TRBV12-3/TRBV12-4
size: NA
DNA: TGTGTCAGAAGTTTCCCAGGAATACTGAACACTGAAGCTTTCTTT
CDR3: CVRSFPGILNTEAFF

J: TRBJ1-5
D: NA
V: TRBV19
size: NA
DNA: TGTGCCAGTATGCGGGAAGCTAGCAATCAGCCCCAGCATTTT
CDR3: CASMREASNQPQHF

J: TRBJ2-1
D: NA
V: TRBV20-1
size: NA
DNA: TGCAGTGTCAGGAGGCAGGAGGCGGATGAGCAGTTCTTC
CDR3: CSVRRQEADEQFF

J: TRBJ2-2
D: TRBD2
V: TRBV6-2/TRBV6-3
size: NA
DNA: TGTGCCAGTTGTAGCGGGACGATTTTTCGGGAGCTGTTCTTT
CDR3: CASCSGTIFRELFF

J: TRBJ2-3
D: TRBD2
V: TRBV11-3
size: NA
DNA: TGTGTCAGTAGCCTGTTAGCGGGGGGGAGAACAGATACGCAGTATTTT
CDR3: CVSSLLAGGRTDTQYF

J: TRBJ2-6
D: TRBD2
V: TRBV6-5
size: NA
DNA: TGTGCCAGCAGTTTAGCGGGGGCCAGCTCTGGGGCCAATCTCGTGACTTTC
CDR3: CASSLAGASSGANLVTF

J: TRBJ2-6
D: NA
V: TRBV24-1
size: few
DNA: TGTGCCACCAGTGATTCACCAGCTGGGGCCAACGTCCTGACTTTC
CDR3: CATSDSPAGANVLTF

J: TRBJ2-3
D: NA
V: TRBV24-1
size: few
DNA: TGTGCCACCAGCGGACAGCGACTCACAGATACGCAGTATTTT
CDR3: CATSGQRLTDTQYF

J: TRBJ2-7
D: TRBD2
V: TRBV29-1
size: few
DNA: TGCAGCGTTACAGGGACTAGCCCCTACGAGCAGTACTTC
CDR3: CSVTGTSPYEQYF

J: TRBJ2-2
D: NA
V: TRBV11-1
size: once
DNA: TGTGCCAGCAGCCAACTAGTTGGCGGCACCGGGGAACTGTTTTTT
CDR3: CASSQLVGGTGELFF

J: TRBJ2-7
D: NA
V: TRBV7-9
size: many
DNA: TGTGCCAGCAGCCCCCCGGGCCACCCCTACGAGCAGTACTTC
CDR3: CASSPPGHPYEQYF

J: TRBJ2-2
D: NA
V: TRBV6-1
size: NA
DNA: TGTGCCAGCAGTGTAGCGAGGGGGGGTACCAGGGAGCTGTTTTTT
CDR3: CASSVARGGTRELFF

J: TRBJ2-2
D: NA
V: TRBV6-1
size: NA
DNA: TGTGCCAGCAGTGAGACTAGGGGGCAAGTCGGGGAGCTCTTTTTT
CDR3: CASSETRGQVGELFF

J: TRBJ2-2
D: NA
V: TRBV29-1
size: NA
DNA: TGCAGCGTTGTAGCCAGGAACACTGGGGAGCTGTTATTT
CDR3: CSVVARNTGELLF

J: TRBJ2-1
D: NA
V: TRBV6-1
size: once
DNA: TGCACCAGCGGGGTACAGGGTCGGTCAGAGCAATTCTTC
CDR3: CTSGVQGRSEQFF

J: TRBJ2-3
D: TRBD1
V: TRBV20-1
size: many
DNA: TGCAGTGCTAGGTTAGGACAGGGCACAGATACGCAGTATTTT
CDR3: CSARLGQGTDTQYF

J: TRBJ1-5
D: TRBD1
V: TRBV29-1
size: many
DNA: TGCAGCGTCGGAGGGGGCGGGAGTCAGCCCCAGCATTTT
CDR3: CSVGGGGSQPQHF

J: TRBJ2-1
D: NA
V: TRBV20-1
size: NA
DNA: TGCAGTGCGACCTTAGTGGGAGGGGGGGTCAATGAACAGTTCTTC
CDR3: CSATLVGGGVNEQFF

J: TRBJ1-1
D: NA
V: TRBV11-3
size: NA
DNA: TGTGCCAGCAGCTCGCACGGGCGGCAGATTGAAGCTATCTTT
CDR3: CASSSHGRQIEAIF

J: TRBJ2-7
D: NA
V: TRBV6-2/TRBV6-3
size: NA
DNA: TGTGCCAGCAGTTGGAAAGCTTACGAGCAGTATTTC
CDR3: CASSWKAYEQYF

J: TRBJ1-1
D: NA
V: TRBV4-2
size: NA
DNA: TGTGCCAGCAGCCAAGTCGAACAGCTTGAGATTACTGAAGCTTTCTTT
CDR3: CASSQVEQLEITEAFF

J: TRBJ1-3
D: NA
V: TRBV24-1
size: few
DNA: TGTGCCACCAGTGATGCCTCGCGGGGAGGAAACACCATATATTTT
CDR3: CATSDASRGGNTIYF

J: TRBJ2-1
D: NA
V: TRBV11-2
size: many
DNA: TGTGCCAGCCAGAAGCGGCAGGGCGACAATGAGCAGTTCTTC
CDR3: CASQKRQGDNEQFF

J: TRBJ1-1
D: TRBD1
V: TRBV7-9
size: NA
DNA: TGTGCCAGCAACCTGAAACAGGGACAGGGGGAGACTGAAGCTTTCTTT
CDR3: CASNLKQGQGETEAFF

J: TRBJ2-7
D: TRBD2
V: TRBV11-1
size: NA
DNA: TGTGCCAGTAGCAGGACTAGCGGGACTGCAAACGAGCAGTACTTC
CDR3: CASSRTSGTANEQYF

J: TRBJ2-7
D: NA
V: TRBV20-1
size: NA
DNA: TGCAGTGCTGCCGGGATTAGCGTCTCCTACAAGCAGTACTTC
CDR3: CSAAGISVSYKQYF

J: TRBJ2-7
D: TRBD1
V: TRBV4-3
size: NA
DNA: TGCGCCAGCAGCCAGTGGGGGGACAGGGCAGTTTACAAACAGTACTTC
CDR3: CASSQWGDRAVYKQYF

J: TRBJ2-3
D: NA
V: TRBV20-1
size: NA
DNA: TGCAGTTCTAGAGCTCACGGCTGGGGGACTACGCAGTATTTT
CDR3: CSSRAHGWGTTQYF

J: TRBJ2-1
D: NA
V: TRBV20-1
size: many
DNA: TGCAGTGCCAAATATAATAACAATGAGCAGTTCTTC
CDR3: CSAKYNNNEQFF

J: TRBJ2-7
D: NA
V: TRBV4-3
size: once
DNA: TGTGTCAGCAGCCAAGAGTATCCAGGGGCGACCTACGAGCAGTACTTC
CDR3: CVSSQEYPGATYEQYF